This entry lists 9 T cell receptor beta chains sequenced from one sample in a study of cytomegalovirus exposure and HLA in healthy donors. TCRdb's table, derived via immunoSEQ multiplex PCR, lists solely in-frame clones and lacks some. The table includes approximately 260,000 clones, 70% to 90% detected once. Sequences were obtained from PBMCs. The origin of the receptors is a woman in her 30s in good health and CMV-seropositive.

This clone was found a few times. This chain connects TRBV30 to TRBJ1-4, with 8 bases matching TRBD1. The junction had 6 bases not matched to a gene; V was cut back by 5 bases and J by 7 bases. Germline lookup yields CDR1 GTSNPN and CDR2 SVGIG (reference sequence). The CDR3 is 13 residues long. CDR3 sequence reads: CAWSGGRGEKLFF. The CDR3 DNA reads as TGTGCCTGGTCAGGGGGCCGGGGTGAAAAACTGTTTTTT.

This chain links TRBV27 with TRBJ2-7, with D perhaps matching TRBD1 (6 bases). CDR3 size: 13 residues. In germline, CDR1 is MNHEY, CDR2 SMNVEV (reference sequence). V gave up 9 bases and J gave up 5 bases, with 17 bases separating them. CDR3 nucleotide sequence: TGTGCCAGTAGGTCCTCAGGGGCCCACGAGCAGTACTTC. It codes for CASRSSGAHEQYF.

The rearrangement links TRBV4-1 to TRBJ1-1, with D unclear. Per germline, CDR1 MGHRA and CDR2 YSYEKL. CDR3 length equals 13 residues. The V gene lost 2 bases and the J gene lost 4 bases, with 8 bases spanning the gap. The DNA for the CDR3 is TGCGCCAGCAGCCAAATAGGCGGCACTGAAGCTTTCTTT. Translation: CASSQIGGTEAFF.

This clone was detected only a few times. The CDR3 nucleotides read TGTGCCAGCAGCGTAGACAGGGGAGGACAGCCCCAGCATTTT. Translation: CASSVDRGGQPQHF. This chain links TRBV2 with TRBJ1-5; 8 bases are a match to TRBD1. The CDR3 consists of 14 residues. Germline V gene lookup returns CDR1 SNHLY and CDR2 FYNNEI. V shed 6 bases and J 7 bases; nucleotides not matched to a gene: 8. The full variable domain, with the rest looked up from reference TRBV2 and TRBJ1-5, is EPEVTQTPSHQVTQMGQEVILRCVPISNHLYFYWYRQILGQKVEFLVSFYNNEISEKSEIFDDQFSVERPDGSNFTLKIRSTKLEDSAMYFCASSVDRGGQPQHFGDGTRLSIL.

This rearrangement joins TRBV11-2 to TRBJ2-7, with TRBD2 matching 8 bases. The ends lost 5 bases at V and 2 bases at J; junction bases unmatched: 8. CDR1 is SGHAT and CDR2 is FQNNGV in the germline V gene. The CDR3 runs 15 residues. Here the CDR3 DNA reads TGTGCCAGCAGCGAGGGACTAGTCGTAACCTACGAGCAGTACTTC. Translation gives CASSEGLVVTYEQYF.

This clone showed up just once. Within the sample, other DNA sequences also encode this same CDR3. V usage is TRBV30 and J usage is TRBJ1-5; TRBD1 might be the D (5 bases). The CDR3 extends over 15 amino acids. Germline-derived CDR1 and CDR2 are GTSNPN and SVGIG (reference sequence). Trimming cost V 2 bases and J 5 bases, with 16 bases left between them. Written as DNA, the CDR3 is TGTGCCTGGAGTTTAGGGGATGAGCTCGATCAGCCCCAGCATTTT. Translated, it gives CAWSLGDELDQPQHF.

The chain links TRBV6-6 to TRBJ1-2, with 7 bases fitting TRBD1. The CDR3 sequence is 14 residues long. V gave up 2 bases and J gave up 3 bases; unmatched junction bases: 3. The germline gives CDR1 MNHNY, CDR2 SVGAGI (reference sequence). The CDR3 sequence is CASSYDRDDYGYTF. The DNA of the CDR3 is TGTGCCAGCAGTTACGACAGGGATGACTATGGCTACACCTTC.

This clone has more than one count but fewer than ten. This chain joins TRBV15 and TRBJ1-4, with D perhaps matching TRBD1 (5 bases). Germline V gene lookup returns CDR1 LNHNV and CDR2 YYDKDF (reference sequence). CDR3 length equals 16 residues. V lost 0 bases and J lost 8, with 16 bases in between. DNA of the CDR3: TGTGCCACCAGCAGAGATCCGGCAGGGCTAGGGGAAAAACTGTTTTTT. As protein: CATSRDPAGLGEKLFF.

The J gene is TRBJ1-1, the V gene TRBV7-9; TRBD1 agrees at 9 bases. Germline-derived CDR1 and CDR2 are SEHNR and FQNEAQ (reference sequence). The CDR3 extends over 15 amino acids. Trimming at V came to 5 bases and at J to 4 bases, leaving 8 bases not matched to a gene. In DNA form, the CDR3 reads TGTGCCAGCAGCCAGGGACAGGGAGAATTCACTGAAGCTTTCTTT. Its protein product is CASSQGQGEFTEAFF.